This T cell receptor (beta chain) emerged from a study of CD8 T cells in Susac syndrome. The study sequenced TCR beta in blood CD8+ and CD4+ T cells. It was healthy donors who served as the controls, matched for age and sex. Negative isolation was used for CD8+ and CD4+ T cells and FACS enrichment for TEMRA cells. Reverse transcription of roughly 0.45 to 1 ug RNA used random hexamers. TCR beta CDR3 was amplified by immunoSEQ covering 54 Vbeta and 13 Jbeta. Using its own MiXCR run on the immunoSEQ multiplex PCR reads, TCRdb lists one record per CDR3 protein. The data hold tens of thousands of distinct CDR3 sequences, with about 94% observed a single time. V shed 5 bases, J shed 4 bases, and the junction held 6 bases outside the gene matches. There are 14 residues in the CDR3. The germline CDR1 and CDR2 sequences are SGHTA and FQGNSA.

The clonotype originates from a human donor in good health. Sample: CD8+ T cells from PBMCs. The chain combines TRBV7-2 with TRBJ2-7; 9 bases fit TRBD2. CDR3 residues: CASSAGGGGYEQYF. The CDR3 region has the DNA TGTGCCAGCAGCGCGGGAGGGGGGGGATACGAGCAGTACTTC.